A single sample is the source of the 21 T cell receptor beta chains below, sequenced in a study of blood T cells in healthy people across ages. Combining a sample-barcoded 5' primer with a J-beta primer mix, a second PCR ran for roughly 6 to 12 cycles. TCRdb redid the calling of the 5' RACE reads with MiXCR, one entry per CDR3 protein. Found here are approximately 810,000 distinct CDR3 sequences, roughly 40% of them singletons; the top ten hold 13%. Sequencing used blood. All receptors come from a man aged 18-30 years in good health.

The chain couples TRBV7-8 to TRBJ2-3; 7 nucleotides agree with TRBD2. Unmatched junction bases numbered 14, after V lost 3 bases and J lost 5 bases. This CDR3 is 17 amino acids long. CDR1 SGHVS and CDR2 FQNEAQ come from the germline V gene. This chain's CDR3 is CASSFSASGASVDTQYF. In nucleotides, the CDR3 is TGTGCCAGCAGCTTTAGTGCCAGCGGGGCTTCGGTAGATACGCAGTATTTT. Together with reference TRBV7-8 and TRBJ2-3, the CDR3 gives the full variable domain: GAGVSQSPRYKVAKRGQDVALRCDPISGHVSLFWYQQALGQGPEFLTYFQNEAQLDKSGLPSDRFFAERPEGSVSTLKIQRTQQEDSAVYLCASSFSASGASVDTQYFGPGTRLTVL.

This clonotype was recorded a few times. The gene calls are TRBV7-9 and TRBJ1-1, with D possibly TRBD1 on 6 matching bases. Trimming left V 2 bases short and J 0 bases short, with 19 bases between. The CDR3 runs 18 residues. Germline CDR1 and CDR2: SEHNR and FQNEAQ (reference sequence). DNA of the CDR3: TGTGCCAGCAGCTTAAAGGGGGGGGCAGGGGACATGAACACTGAAGCTTTCTTT. Residues: CASSLKGGAGDMNTEAFF.

This clonotype was detected many times. This chain links TRBV12-3 or TRBV12-4 with TRBJ2-3, with D unclear. V lost 0 bases and J 5 bases, leaving 3 bases between the germline ends. The CDR3 length is 12 residues. CDR3 bases: TGTGCCAGCAGTTTAGCGCGAGATACGCAGTATTTT. This translates into CASSLARDTQYF.

This sequence joins TRBV12-3 or TRBV12-4 and TRBJ1-2, with a weak D call TRBD1 (6 bases). V was pared by 3 bases and J by 7 bases, with 18 bases between. This CDR3 region has 15 residues. CDR3 in DNA: TGTGCCAGCAGTTTTTCAAAACAGGGAAACGGTGGCTACACCTTC. It codes for CASSFSKQGNGGYTF.

With regard to this clonotype: One end of the junction varies from germline; a read error may be responsible. V is TRBV6-5 and J is TRBJ1-5; no clear D gene. Germline V gene lookup returns CDR1 MNHEY and CDR2 SVGAGI. This CDR3 is built from 13 residues. CDR3 in amino acids: CASSDSISQPQHF. CDR3 coding DNA: TGTGCCAGCAGTGACTCGATTTCCCAGCCCCAGCATTTT.

The table lists this clonotype with a few counts. This sequence may be a read error, since a much larger clone differs from it by one base. The chain combines TRBV12-3 or TRBV12-4 with TRBJ2-7; 12 bases align to TRBD2. After removal of 1 base from V and 7 bases from J, the junction contained 17 bases not matched to a gene. CDR3 length: 19 amino acids. DNA of the CDR3: TGTGCCAGCAGTTTAGGAGCTAGCGGGGGGGCTAGCTCCTACAATGAGCAGTACTTC. As protein: CASSLGASGGASSYNEQYF.

The chain combines TRBV4-3 with TRBJ1-3; 7 bases are shared with TRBD1. J was trimmed by 4 bases and V by 4 bases; bases with no gene match: 7. Germline CDR1 and CDR2: LGHNA and YSLEER. This CDR3 has 15 residues. The CDR3 DNA reads as TGCGCCAGCAGCCGTGAAGACAGGGCAGGAAACACCATATATTTT. As protein: CASSREDRAGNTIYF.

With respect to this clonotype: One junction end does not reproduce the germline sequence, and a read error may be involved. J is TRBJ1-5 and V is TRBV20-1; D gene uncertain. The CDR3 runs to 12 residues. Germline V lookup: CDR1 DFQATT, CDR2 SNEGSKA (reference sequence). CDR3 in amino acids: CSTRAGGQPQHF. The CDR3 bases are TGCAGTACTAGAGCGGGAGGTCAGCCCCAGCATTTT.

This clonotype has a handful of counts. V is TRBV15 and J is TRBJ1-5; D not resolved. V gave up 0 bases and J gave up 5 bases, with 11 bases separating them. The CDR3 spans 15 residues. Germline V CDR1 and CDR2: LNHNV, YYDKDF (reference sequence). CDR3 amino acids: CATSRDLSRDQPQHF. Here the CDR3 DNA reads TGTGCCACCAGCAGAGACTTATCGCGGGATCAGCCCCAGCATTTT.

This rearrangement joins TRBV5-6 to TRBJ2-7; D is possibly TRBD2 (5 bases). TRBJ2-4 matches the DNA end more closely, so the J call is doubtful. Germline V gene data show CDR1 as SGHDT and CDR2 as YYEEEE. The length of the CDR3 is 15 residues. The DNA of the CDR3 is TGTGCCAGCAGCTTCCGTCCGGGGATAGAAAACATTCAGTACTTC. Translated: CASSFRPGIENIQYF.

V and J are TRBV7-2 and TRBJ1-1; possibly TRBD1 for D (6 bases). The V end lost 5 bases, the J end lost 1 base, and 11 bases lay between the germline ends. The germline V gene encodes CDR1 SGHTA and CDR2 FQGNSA. The length of the CDR3 is 14 residues. The CDR3 bases are TGTGCCAGCAGCGTACGGACAGAGAACACTGAAGCTTTCTTT. This gives the protein CASSVRTENTEAFF.

The chain combines TRBV6-1 with TRBJ1-2; 7 bases are shared with TRBD1. V lost 2 bases and J lost 7; bases outside the gene matches: 7. The CDR3 has 14 amino acids. The germline V gene has CDR1 MNHNS and CDR2 SASEGT. The CDR3 reads CASSEQGEGSGYTF. The CDR3 DNA is TGTGCCAGCAGTGAACAGGGGGAAGGGAGTGGCTACACCTTC.

This clonotype has a handful of counts. The chain couples TRBV7-2 to TRBJ2-1; no definite D call. CDR3 length: 16 amino acids. Germline V lookup: CDR1 SGHTA, CDR2 FQGNSA. With 1 base removed from V and 5 bases from J, the gap between germline ends came to 15 bases. The CDR3 loop reads CASSLVWQAVHNEQFF. In DNA, the CDR3 is TGTGCCAGCAGCTTAGTGTGGCAGGCGGTTCACAATGAGCAGTTCTTC.

The chain is built from TRBV7-2 and TRBJ2-3; 7 bases map to TRBD2. The CDR3 runs to 18 residues. In germline, CDR1 is SGHTA, CDR2 FQGNSA. V trimming: 1 base; J trimming: 1 base; junction bases outside the gene matches: 11. The CDR3 sequence is CASSLVVSRLAGTDTQYF. CDR3 nucleotides: TGTGCCAGCAGCTTAGTAGTATCGAGGCTAGCGGGCACAGATACGCAGTATTTT.

The gene calls are TRBV4-1 and TRBJ1-5, with D possibly matching TRBD1 (6 bases). V was cut by 0 bases and J by 6 bases, with 12 bases left in between. Germline V lookup: CDR1 MGHRA, CDR2 YSYEKL. The CDR3 length is 15 residues. The CDR3 sequence is CASSQDRQVGQPQHF. DNA of the CDR3: TGCGCCAGCAGCCAAGATCGACAGGTGGGTCAGCCCCAGCATTTT.

This clonotype was recorded a few times. J is TRBJ2-1 and V is TRBV7-2; TRBD1 aligns across 9 bases. V shed 5 bases and J 6 bases; nucleotides not matched to a gene: 11. The CDR3 is 16 amino acids. Germline V gives CDR1 SGHTA, CDR2 FQGNSA. The CDR3 sequence is CASSLSAGQGFNEQFF. CDR3 DNA: TGTGCCAGCAGCCTTTCGGCGGGACAGGGTTTCAATGAGCAGTTCTTC.

This clonotype was recorded at least ten times. The chain has TRBV4-3 and TRBJ2-3; TRBD2 matches at 7 bases. The J segment lost 3 bases and the V segment lost 0 bases, leaving 6 bases of the junction unmatched. Germline V gene lookup returns CDR1 LGHNA and CDR2 YSLEER. The CDR3 loop spans 16 amino acids. The CDR3 DNA follows: TGCGCCAGCAGCCAAGATAGAAGGGGAGGGACAGATACGCAGTATTTT. Its translation is CASSQDRRGGTDTQYF.

This clonotype has only a few counts. The rearrangement uses TRBV4-3 and TRBJ2-3; TRBD2 aligns across 7 bases. V trimming: 4 bases; J trimming: 1 base; junction bases outside the gene matches: 5. The CDR3 spans 15 residues. Germline V gene data show CDR1 as LGHNA and CDR2 as YSLEER. The CDR3 nucleotides read TGCGCCAGCAGCCGGAGCGGGGCCGGCACAGATACGCAGTATTTT. This translates into CASSRSGAGTDTQYF.

The CDR3, as DNA: TGTGCCTGGAGTGTCCTTCTCGGCTACAATGAGCAGTACTTC. The encoded protein is CAWSVLLGYNEQYF. This chain links TRBV30 with TRBJ2-1; the D is unclear. Judging by the DNA end, TRBJ2-7 fits better; the J call may be wrong. Germline CDR1 and CDR2: GTSNPN and SVGIG (reference sequence). CDR3 size: 14 residues.

V is TRBV9 and J is TRBJ2-1; D may match TRBD1 or TRBD2 (6 bases each). V was shortened by 0 bases and J by 6 bases, with 16 bases between the two germline ends. CDR3 size: 16 residues. CDR1 and CDR2 (germline): SGDLS, YYNGEE. The CDR3 region is CASSVEGGVDINEQFF. The CDR3 nucleotides are TGTGCCAGCAGCGTAGAGGGGGGCGTGGACATCAATGAGCAGTTCTTC.

This clonotype was observed a few times. The chain recombines TRBV27 with TRBJ2-7; D remains ambiguous. The CDR3 is 16 residues long. The germline gives CDR1 MNHEY, CDR2 SMNVEV (reference sequence). V was cut by 0 bases and J by 1 base, with 13 bases left in between. The CDR3 DNA follows: TGTGCCAGCAGTTTATCGTGGCGAGGCGAATCCTACGAGCAGTACTTC. This translates into CASSLSWRGESYEQYF.